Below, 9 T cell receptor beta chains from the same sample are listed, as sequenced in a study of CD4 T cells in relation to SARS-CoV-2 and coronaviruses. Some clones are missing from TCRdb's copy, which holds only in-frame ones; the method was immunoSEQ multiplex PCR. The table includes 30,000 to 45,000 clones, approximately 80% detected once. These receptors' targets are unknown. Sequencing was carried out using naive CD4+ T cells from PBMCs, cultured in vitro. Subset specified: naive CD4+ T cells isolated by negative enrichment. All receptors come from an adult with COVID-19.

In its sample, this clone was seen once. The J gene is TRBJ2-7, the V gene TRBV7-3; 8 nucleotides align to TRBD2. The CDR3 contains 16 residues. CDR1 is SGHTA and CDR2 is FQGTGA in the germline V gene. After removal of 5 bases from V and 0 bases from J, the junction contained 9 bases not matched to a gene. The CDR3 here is CASSVTSGGNSYEQYF. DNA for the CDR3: TGTGCCAGCAGCGTTACCAGCGGGGGAAACTCCTACGAGCAGTACTTC. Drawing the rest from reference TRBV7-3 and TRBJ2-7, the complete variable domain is GAGVSQTPSNKVTEKGKYVELRCDPISGHTALYWYRQSLGQGPEFLIYFQGTGAADDSGLPNDRFFAVRPEGSVSTLKIQRTERGDSAVYLCASSVTSGGNSYEQYFGPGTRLTVT.

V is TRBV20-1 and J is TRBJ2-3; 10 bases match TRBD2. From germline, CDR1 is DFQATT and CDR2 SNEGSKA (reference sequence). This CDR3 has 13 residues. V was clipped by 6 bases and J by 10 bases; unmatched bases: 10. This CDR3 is CSASPSGRGAQYF. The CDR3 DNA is TGCAGTGCCAGTCCTAGCGGGAGAGGGGCGCAGTATTTT.

This CDR3 reads CATRRTWGLTSGSSGELFF. In DNA form, the CDR3 reads TGTGCCACCCGGCGGACGTGGGGGTTAACTAGCGGGAGCTCCGGGGAGCTGTTTTTT. This chain uses TRBV19 with TRBJ2-2; 11 bases match TRBD2. Germline V gene data show CDR1 as LNHDA and CDR2 as SQIVND (reference sequence). V trimming: 10 bases; J trimming: 6 bases; junction bases outside the gene matches: 22. The CDR3 extends over 19 amino acids.

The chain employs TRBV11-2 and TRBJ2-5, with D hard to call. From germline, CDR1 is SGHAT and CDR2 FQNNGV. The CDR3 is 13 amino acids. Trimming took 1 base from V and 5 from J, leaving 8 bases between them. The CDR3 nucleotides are TGTGCCAGCAGCTTAGTTAGCACGGAGACCCAGTACTTC. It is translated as CASSLVSTETQYF.

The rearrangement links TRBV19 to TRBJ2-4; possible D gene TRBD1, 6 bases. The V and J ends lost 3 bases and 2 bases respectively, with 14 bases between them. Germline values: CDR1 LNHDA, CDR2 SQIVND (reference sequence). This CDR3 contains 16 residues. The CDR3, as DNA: TGTGCCAGTAGTATGGCACAGGGAAGAACCAAAAACATTCAGTACTTC. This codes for CASSMAQGRTKNIQYF.

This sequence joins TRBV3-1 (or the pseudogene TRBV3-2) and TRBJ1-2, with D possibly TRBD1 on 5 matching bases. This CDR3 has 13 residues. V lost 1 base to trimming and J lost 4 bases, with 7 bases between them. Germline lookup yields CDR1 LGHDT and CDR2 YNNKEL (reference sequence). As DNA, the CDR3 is TGTGCCAGCAGCCAAGGGGGGTTCTATGGCTACACCTTC. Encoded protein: CASSQGGFYGYTF.

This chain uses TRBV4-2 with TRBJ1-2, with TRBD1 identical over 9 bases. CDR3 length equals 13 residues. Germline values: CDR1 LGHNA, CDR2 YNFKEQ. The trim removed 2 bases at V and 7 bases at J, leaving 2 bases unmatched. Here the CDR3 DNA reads TGTGCCAGCAGCCAAACAGGGGGCTCTGGCTACACCTTC. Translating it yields CASSQTGGSGYTF.

CDR3 loop: CASSRQGYQPQHF. The CDR3 DNA is TGTGCCAGCAGCCGCCAGGGTTATCAGCCCCAGCATTTT. The chain couples TRBV6-6 to TRBJ1-5, with D possibly being TRBD1 (5 bases). CDR3 size: 13 residues. Germline CDR1 and CDR2: MNHNY and SVGAGI (reference sequence). V was clipped by 6 bases and J by 5 bases, with 11 bases between them.

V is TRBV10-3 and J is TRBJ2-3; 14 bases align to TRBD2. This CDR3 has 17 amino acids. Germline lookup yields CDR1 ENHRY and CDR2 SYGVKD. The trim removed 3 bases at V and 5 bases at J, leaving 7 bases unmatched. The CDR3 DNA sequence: TGTGCCATCAGTGACTACACCGGGACTAGCGGGAGAGATACGCAGTATTTT. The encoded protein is CAISDYTGTSGRDTQYF.